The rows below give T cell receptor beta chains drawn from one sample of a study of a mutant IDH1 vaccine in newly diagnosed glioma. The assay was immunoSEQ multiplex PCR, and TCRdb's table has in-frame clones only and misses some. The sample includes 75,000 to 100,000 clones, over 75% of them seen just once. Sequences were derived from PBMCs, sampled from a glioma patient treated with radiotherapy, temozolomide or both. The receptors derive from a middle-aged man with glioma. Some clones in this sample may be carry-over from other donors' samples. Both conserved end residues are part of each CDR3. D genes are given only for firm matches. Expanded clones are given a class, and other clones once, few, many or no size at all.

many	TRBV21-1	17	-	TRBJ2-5	TGTGCCAGCAGCAAAGCGCCGGGGACAAAGTACCAAGAGACCCAGTACTTC	CASSKAPGTKYQETQYF
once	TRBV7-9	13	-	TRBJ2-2	TGTGCCAGCAGCCTAGGGGACACCGGGGAGCTGTTTTTT	CASSLGDTGELFF
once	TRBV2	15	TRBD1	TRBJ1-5	TGTGCCAGCAAATCCGGGACAGGGGCGAATCAGCCCCAGCATTTT	CASKSGTGANQPQHF
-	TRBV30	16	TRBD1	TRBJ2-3	TGTGCCTGGGAAGAAGGACAGGGTGCTAGCACAGATACGCAGTATTTT	CAWEEGQGASTDTQYF
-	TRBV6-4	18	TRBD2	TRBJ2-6	TGTGCCAGCAGTGAGACTAGCGAACAACTCTCTGGGGCCAACGTCCTGACTTTC	CASSETSEQLSGANVLTF
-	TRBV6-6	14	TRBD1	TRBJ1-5	TGTGCCAGCAAGACAGGGGGCCGGGTTCAGCCCCAGCATTTT	CASKTGGRVQPQHF
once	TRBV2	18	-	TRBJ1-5	TGTGCCAGCAGTGAGCGCAGGGGACTGACGGACGACGATCAGCCCCAGCATTTT	CASSERRGLTDDDQPQHF
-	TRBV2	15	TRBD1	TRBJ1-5	TGTGCCAGCAGCCGGGACAGGGGACGCAATCAGCCCCAGCATTTT	CASSRDRGRNQPQHF
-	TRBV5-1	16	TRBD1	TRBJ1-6	TGCGCCAGCAGCTTGGACCTAAACAGGGGTAATTCACCCCTCCACTTT	CASSLDLNRGNSPLHF
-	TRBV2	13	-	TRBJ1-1	TGTGCCAGCACCGTGGATGTTTACGCTGAAGCTTTCTTT	CASTVDVYAEAFF
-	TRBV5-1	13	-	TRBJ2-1	TGCGCCAGCAGCTTGGTTGGGGGTAACGAGCAGTTCTTC	CASSLVGGNEQFF
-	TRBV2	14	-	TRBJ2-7	TGTGCCAGCAGTGAAGCGCCGGCCTCCTACGAGCAGTACTTC	CASSEAPASYEQYF
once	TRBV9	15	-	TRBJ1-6	TGTGCCAGCAGCCCCCGGGGTGGCTATAATTCACCCCTCCACTTT	CASSPRGGYNSPLHF
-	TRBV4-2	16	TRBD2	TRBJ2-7	TGTGCCAGCAGCTACAGCGGGACTAGCGGGCCTTACGAGCAGTACTTC	CASSYSGTSGPYEQYF
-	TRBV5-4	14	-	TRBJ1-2	TGTGCCAGCAGCTTGGGGCGGAGCCCCCGTGGCTACACCTTC	CASSLGRSPRGYTF
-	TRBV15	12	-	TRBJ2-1	TGTGCCACCCGGGACTGGAACAATGAGCAGTTCTTC	CATRDWNNEQFF
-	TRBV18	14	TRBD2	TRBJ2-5	TGTGCCAGCTCACCCCCGGGGGGGCTGGAGACCCAGTACTTC	CASSPPGGLETQYF
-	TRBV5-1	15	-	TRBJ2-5	TGCGCCAGCAGCTTGGCCGGGCCCCCCCAAGAGACCCAGTACTTC	CASSLAGPPQETQYF
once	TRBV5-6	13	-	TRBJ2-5	TGTGCCAGCAGCTTGGGCAATCGGGAGACCCAGTACTTC	CASSLGNRETQYF
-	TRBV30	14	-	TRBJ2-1	TGTGCCTGGAGTGCCGAACAGGGTTGGGGTGAGCAGTTCTTC	CAWSAEQGWGEQFF
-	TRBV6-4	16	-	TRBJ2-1	TGTGCCAGCAGTGACTCTTGGGGGGACTCCTACAATGAGCAGTTCTTC	CASSDSWGDSYNEQFF
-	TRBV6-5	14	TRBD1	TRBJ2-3	TGTGCCAGCAGTGCAACAGGGGGCATCGATACGCAGTATTTT	CASSATGGIDTQYF
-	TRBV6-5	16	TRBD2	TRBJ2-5	TGTGCCAGCAGTTACGGACTAGCGGGGAGTTTGGAGACCCAGTACTTC	CASSYGLAGSLETQYF